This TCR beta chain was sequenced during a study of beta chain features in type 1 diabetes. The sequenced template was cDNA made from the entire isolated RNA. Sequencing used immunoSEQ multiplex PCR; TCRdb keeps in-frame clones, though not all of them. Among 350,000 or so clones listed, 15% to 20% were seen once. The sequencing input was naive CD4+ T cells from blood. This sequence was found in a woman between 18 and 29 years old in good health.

The CDR3 DNA is TGTGCCAGCTCACCACCGGGACAGGGTACGTCGGAGACCCAGTACTTC. Translated: CASSPPGQGTSETQYF. The chain joins TRBV18 to TRBJ2-5, with 9 bases fitting TRBD1. Germline V CDR1 and CDR2: KGHSH, LQKENI. Trimming cost V 0 bases and J 5 bases; bases outside gene matches: 7. This CDR3 spans 16 amino acids.